The clone carrying this T cell receptor (beta chain) was seen just once. These data originate in a study of blood T cell repertoires in COVID-19. Background on the study: Some COVID-19 samples were acute and others convalescent; all came from the United States, Italy and Spain. Nucleic acid was either cDNA or gDNA, and it came from T cells, B-cell-depleted T cells, or PBMCs.

Per the study methods: Nucleated cell counts were estimated from reference gene primer amplification. The method was immunoSEQ multiplex PCR; TCRdb's version includes in-frame clones alone and lacks a portion of them. V, J and clone size reflect that table, while D and trimming were determined from the DNA. The table shows fewer than 250,000 clones, with 80% to 95% occurring only once. While infection was still active, Seattle patients were enrolled and then followed longitudinally. The receptor comes from a man between 60 and 75 years old with COVID-19, enrolled during active disease. The source material was peripheral blood.

The CDR3 DNA reads as TGTGCCAGCTCACTACGTACCGCGGTGGGCAATGAGCAGTTCTTC. It specifies CASSLRTAVGNEQFF. This rearrangement joins TRBV18 to TRBJ2-1, with no clear D. Trimming pared 4 bases from V and 6 bases from J, leaving 16 bases between. This CDR3 has 15 amino acids. Germline V CDR1 and CDR2: KGHSH, LQKENI.